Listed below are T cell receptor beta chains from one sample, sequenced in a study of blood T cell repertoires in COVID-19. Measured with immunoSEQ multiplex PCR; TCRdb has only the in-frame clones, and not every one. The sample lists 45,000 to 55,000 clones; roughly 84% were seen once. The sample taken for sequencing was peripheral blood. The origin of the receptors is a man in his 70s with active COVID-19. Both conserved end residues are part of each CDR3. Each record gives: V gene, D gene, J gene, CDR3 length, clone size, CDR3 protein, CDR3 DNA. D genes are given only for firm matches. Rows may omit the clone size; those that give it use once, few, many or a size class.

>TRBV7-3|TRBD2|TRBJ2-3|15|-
CASSWTSGGPDTQYF
TGTGCCAGCAGCTGGACTAGCGGGGGGCCAGATACGCAGTATTTT
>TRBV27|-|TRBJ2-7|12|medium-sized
CASSSTFGEQYF
TGTGCCAGCAGTTCCACCTTCGGCGAGCAGTACTTC
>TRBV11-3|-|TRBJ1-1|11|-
CASTSVTEAFF
TGTGCCAGCACCTCGGTGACTGAAGCTTTCTTT
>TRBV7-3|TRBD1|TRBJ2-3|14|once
CASSRDRVPDTQYF
TGTGCCAGCAGCCGGGACAGGGTTCCAGATACGCAGTATTTT
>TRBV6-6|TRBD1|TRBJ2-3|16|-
CASTRSKGQGTDTQYF
TGTGCCAGCACCCGATCGAAGGGACAGGGGACAGATACGCAGTATTTT
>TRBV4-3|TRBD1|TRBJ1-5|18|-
CASSHGAGHRDRDQPQHF
TGCGCCAGCAGCCACGGAGCTGGTCACCGGGACAGGGATCAGCCCCAGCATTTT
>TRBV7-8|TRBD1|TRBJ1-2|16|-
CASSLKGVQGAGGYTF
TGTGCCAGCAGCTTAAAAGGGGTACAGGGGGCGGGTGGCTACACCTTC
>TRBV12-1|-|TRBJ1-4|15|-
CASSARDRRNEKLFF
TGTGCCAGCAGCGCCCGGGACAGGAGGAATGAAAAACTGTTTTTT
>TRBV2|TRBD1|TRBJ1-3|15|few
CASSQTGGPGNTIYF
TGTGCCAGCAGCCAAACAGGGGGCCCTGGAAACACCATATATTTT
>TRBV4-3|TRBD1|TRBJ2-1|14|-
CASSLKQGMGEQFF
TGCGCCAGCAGCCTAAAACAGGGGATGGGTGAGCAGTTCTTC
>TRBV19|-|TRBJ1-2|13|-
CASSMGAEYGYTF
TGTGCCAGTAGTATGGGGGCGGAGTATGGCTACACCTTC
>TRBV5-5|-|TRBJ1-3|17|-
CASSPGVLRYSGNTIYF
TGTGCCAGCAGCCCCGGTGTACTACGATACTCTGGAAACACCATATATTTT
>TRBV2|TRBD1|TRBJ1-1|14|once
CASRPRQGNTEAFF
TGTGCCAGCAGACCCAGACAGGGGAACACTGAAGCTTTCTTT
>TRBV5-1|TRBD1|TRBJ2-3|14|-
CASSSPTGTDTQYF
TGCGCCAGCAGCTCGCCGACAGGGACAGATACGCAGTATTTT
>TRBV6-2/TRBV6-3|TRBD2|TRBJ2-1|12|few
CASSPGGGEQFF
TGTGCCAGCAGTCCCGGGGGGGGTGAGCAGTTCTTC
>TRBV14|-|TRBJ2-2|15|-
CASSQVGGITGELFF
TGTGCCAGCAGCCAAGTGGGGGGAATCACCGGGGAGCTGTTTTTT
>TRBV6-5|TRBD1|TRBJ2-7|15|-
CASTPGTGFSYEQYF
TGTGCCAGCACCCCCGGGACAGGTTTCTCCTACGAGCAGTACTTC
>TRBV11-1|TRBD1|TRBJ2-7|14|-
CASSLRQGAGEQYF
TGTGCCAGCAGCTTACGGCAGGGGGCTGGGGAGCAGTACTTC
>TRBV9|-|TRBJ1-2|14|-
CASSVTGHNYGYTF
TGTGCCAGCAGCGTTACCGGACATAACTATGGCTACACCTTC
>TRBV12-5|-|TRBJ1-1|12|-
CASGLGWSEAFF
TGTGCTAGTGGTTTGGGGTGGAGTGAAGCTTTCTTT
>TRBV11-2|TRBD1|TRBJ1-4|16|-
CASSLRVTGGNEKLFF
TGTGCCAGCAGCTTAAGGGTTACAGGGGGCAATGAAAAACTGTTTTTT
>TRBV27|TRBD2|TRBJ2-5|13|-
CASRGLATETQYF
TGTGCCAGCAGGGGACTAGCGACAGAGACCCAGTACTTC
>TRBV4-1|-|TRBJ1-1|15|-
CASSPPSGENTEAFF
TGCGCCAGCAGCCCCCCTTCAGGGGAAAACACTGAAGCTTTCTTT
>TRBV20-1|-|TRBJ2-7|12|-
CSASRQGGEQYF
TGCAGTGCTAGTCGTCAGGGGGGCGAGCAGTACTTC
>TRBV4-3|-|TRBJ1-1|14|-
CASSPTRRNTEAFF
TGCGCCAGCAGCCCCACAAGGAGGAACACTGAAGCTTTCTTT
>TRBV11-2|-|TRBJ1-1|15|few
CASSWGGTRGTEAFF
TGTGCCAGCAGCTGGGGGGGGACCAGGGGCACTGAAGCTTTCTTT
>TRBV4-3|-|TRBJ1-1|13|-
CASSQDHSTEAFF
TGCGCCAGCAGCCAAGATCACAGTACCGAAGCTTTCTTT